These 7 T cell receptor beta chains share one sample of origin, sequenced in a study of immune evolution from preneoplasia to lung adenocarcinoma. The protocol was immunoSEQ multiplex PCR, while the TCRdb copy is restricted to in-frame clones and leaves out a portion. This sample has around 5,000 clones, with roughly three quarters found just once. Sequencing was carried out using FFPE minimally invasive lung adenocarcinoma tissue. The source is a person aged 65 to 85 with lung adenocarcinoma.

The chain couples TRBV7-2 to TRBJ2-3; tentatively, D is TRBD2 (5 bases). This CDR3 region has 15 residues. CDR1 and CDR2 (germline): SGHTA, FQGNSA. With 0 bases removed from V and 5 bases from J, the gap between germline ends came to 12 bases. CDR3 loop: CASSLAGSVGDTQYF. DNA of the CDR3: TGTGCCAGCAGCTTAGCTGGTAGCGTCGGAGATACGCAGTATTTT.

In nucleotides, the CDR3 is TGTGCCAGTAACCAGGGCCGGACAGATACGCAGTATTTT. Amino acids: CASNQGRTDTQYF. The gene calls are TRBV19 and TRBJ2-3, with a weak D call TRBD1 (5 bases). Germline V lookup: CDR1 LNHDA, CDR2 SQIVND (reference sequence). The CDR3 length is 13 residues. V lost 7 bases and J lost 3, with 11 bases in between.

The J gene is TRBJ2-7, the V gene TRBV19; D unresolved. Deletions cut 3 bases from V and 3 bases from J, with 18 bases between. The germline CDR1 and CDR2 sequences are LNHDA and SQIVND (reference sequence). The CDR3 consists of 16 residues. CDR3 nucleotides: TGTGCCAGTAGTATTGATTTAGGGCTAGACGGCTACGAGCAGTACTTC. It encodes CASSIDLGLDGYEQYF.

This chain links TRBV2 with TRBJ2-7; 11 positions agree with TRBD2. The CDR3 is 16 amino acids. V shed 7 bases and J 7 bases; nucleotides not matched to a gene: 15. Germline CDR1 SNHLY, CDR2 FYNNEI. CDR3 loop: CASIKRTSGSTGEQYF. CDR3 sequence (DNA): TGTGCCAGCATCAAAAGGACTAGCGGGTCAACTGGTGAGCAGTACTTC. Using reference TRBV2 and TRBJ2-7 for the parts outside the CDR3, the full variable domain is EPEVTQTPSHQVTQMGQEVILRCVPISNHLYFYWYRQILGQKVEFLVSFYNNEISEKSEIFDDQFSVERPDGSNFTLKIRSTKLEDSAMYFCASIKRTSGSTGEQYFGPGTRLTVT.

The chain couples TRBV30 to TRBJ2-5, with 9 bases fitting TRBD2. Germline V gene sequence: CDR1 GTSNPN, CDR2 SVGIG (reference sequence). With 1 base clipped from V and 3 bases from J, the junction kept 0 bases outside the gene matches. There are 13 residues in the CDR3. CDR3 region: CAWSGLAEETQYF. The CDR3 nucleotides read TGTGCCTGGAGTGGACTAGCGGAAGAGACCCAGTACTTC.

The J gene is TRBJ2-1, the V gene TRBV7-9; no clear D. Germline values: CDR1 SEHNR, CDR2 FQNEAQ (reference sequence). Trimming left V 2 bases short and J 7 bases short, with 12 bases between. This CDR3 region has 14 residues. CDR3 coding DNA: TGTGCCAGCAGCTTACCCGCAGGAATGAATGAGCAGTTCTTC. It specifies CASSLPAGMNEQFF.

The CDR3 DNA reads TGTGCCAGCAGCCCGGCGGACAGGGACAATGAAAAACTGTTTTTT. Protein: CASSPADRDNEKLFF. The V call is TRBV7-2, the J call TRBJ1-4; TRBD1 agrees at 8 bases. The junction had 7 bases not matched to a gene; V was cut back by 5 bases and J by 5 bases. The CDR3 consists of 15 residues. The germline gives CDR1 SGHTA, CDR2 FQGNSA.